A single TCR beta chain is shown here with its context. Antigen specificity is unknown. The sequence runs out 3 residues before the end of the CDR3; the remainder is reconstructed from the germline J gene. There are 13 residues in the CDR3. Per the germline V gene, CDR1 is MNHEY and CDR2 is SVGEGT. Trimming stripped 4 bases from V and 2 bases from J, with 8 bases between. Recipients received nonmyeloablative bone marrow transplants from related graft donors, with transient mixed chimerism. Thawed PBMCs were FACS-sorted into unstimulated CD4+CD25+CD127- regulatory T cells, CD4+CD25- non-regulatory cells, CD4 and CD8 cells. The sample belongs to a study of Tregs in tolerant kidney transplant recipients. Study observations and caveats: For some patients, primers changed over time, blocking nucleotide-level comparison. In tolerant patients, donor-specific Tregs outgrew total Tregs, suggesting antigen-driven expansion.

TCRdb's copy holds only in-frame clones and misses some; the assay was immunoSEQ multiplex PCR. The sample has about 31,000 clones. The receptor's source is a human patient who received a combined kidney and bone marrow transplant. Some T cells may have originated in the graft donor. The sequenced sample was CD4+ T cells from blood (PBMCs), obtained 24 months after the transplant. V is TRBV6-2 or TRBV6-3 and J is TRBJ1-2, with D tentatively TRBD1 (6 bases). CDR3 DNA, as far as it was read: TGTGCCAGCAGTTGGACAGAGAACTATGGC. Encoded protein: CASSWTENYG. The full CDR3 reads CASSWTENYGYTF.